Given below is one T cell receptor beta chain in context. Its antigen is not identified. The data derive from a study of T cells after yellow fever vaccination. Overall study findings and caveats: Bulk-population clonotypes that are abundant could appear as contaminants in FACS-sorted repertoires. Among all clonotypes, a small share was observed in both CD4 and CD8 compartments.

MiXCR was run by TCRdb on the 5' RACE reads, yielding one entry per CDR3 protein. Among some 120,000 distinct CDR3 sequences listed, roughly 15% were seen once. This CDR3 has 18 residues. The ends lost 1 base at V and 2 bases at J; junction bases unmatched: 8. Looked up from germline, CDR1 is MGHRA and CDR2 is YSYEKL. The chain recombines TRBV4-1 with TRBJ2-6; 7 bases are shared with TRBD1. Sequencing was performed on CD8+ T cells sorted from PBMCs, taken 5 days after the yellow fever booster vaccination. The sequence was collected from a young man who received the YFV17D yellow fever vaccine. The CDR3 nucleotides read TGCGCCAGCAGCCAAGTCTCAGGGGGTGACACTGGGGCCAACGTCCTGACTTTC. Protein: CASSQVSGGDTGANVLTF.